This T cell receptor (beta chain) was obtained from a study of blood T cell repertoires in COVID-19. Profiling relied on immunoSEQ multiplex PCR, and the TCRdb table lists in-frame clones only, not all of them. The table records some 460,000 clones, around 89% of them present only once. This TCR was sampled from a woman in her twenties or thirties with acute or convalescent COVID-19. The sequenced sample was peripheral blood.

For the CDR3, the DNA is TGTGCCAGCGAACCATCCCTGGGGACAGCGAACACTGAAGCTTTCTTT. This codes for CASEPSLGTANTEAFF. The chain couples TRBV28 to TRBJ1-1; 7 bases agree with TRBD1. The germline CDR1 and CDR2 sequences are MDHEN and SYDVKM. This CDR3 has 16 residues. Trimming at V came to 8 bases and at J to 1 base, leaving 13 bases not matched to a gene.